The 29 T cell receptor beta chains in this list originate from one sample, sequenced in a study of shared clonotypes between healthy human individuals. Measured with immunoSEQ multiplex PCR; TCRdb has only the in-frame clones, and not every one. The table has around 980,000 clones, 70% to 80% seen once. Sequenced sample: memory CD4+ T cells from PBMCs. Described subset: CD45RA-negative fraction. The receptors shown here come from a man aged 18-30 years in good health. Some clones in this sample may be carry-over from other donors' samples.

The gene calls are TRBV5-4 and TRBJ2-7; possibly TRBD2 for D (5 bases). The CDR3 length is 14 residues. Trimming shortened V by 4 bases and J by 3 bases, and 14 bases separated the two germline ends. The germline gives CDR1 SGHNT, CDR2 YYREEE (reference sequence). In DNA form, the CDR3 reads TGTGCCAGCAGCGCCCGGGATGGGAACTACGAGCAGTACTTC. Its translation is CASSARDGNYEQYF.

In regard to this clone: The same CDR3 arises from other DNA sequences in this sample as well. The rearrangement uses TRBV5-1 and TRBJ2-5; D is undetermined. The CDR3 sequence is 13 residues long. V was clipped by 0 bases and J by 2 bases, with 5 bases between them. CDR1 and CDR2 (germline): SGHRS, YFSETQ. The CDR3 DNA sequence: TGCGCCAGCAGCTTGGTTCCACAAGAGACCCAGTACTTC. Amino acids: CASSLVPQETQYF.

V usage is TRBV4-1 and J usage is TRBJ2-7; perhaps TRBD1 as D (6 bases). CDR3 length: 14 amino acids. V dropped 2 bases and J dropped 3 bases, with 11 bases sitting between them. Germline values: CDR1 MGHRA, CDR2 YSYEKL. In DNA, the CDR3 is TGCGCCAGCAGCCAACCAGGGGTCAGCTACGAGCAGTACTTC. Translating gives CASSQPGVSYEQYF.

V and J are TRBV7-2 and TRBJ1-4; D uncertain. The germline gives CDR1 SGHTA, CDR2 FQGNSA. V lost 5 bases and J lost 0, with 7 bases in between. CDR3 length: 14 amino acids. In DNA form, the CDR3 reads TGTGCCAGCAGCCTAGGAGCAACTAATGAAAAACTGTTTTTT. Translation gives CASSLGATNEKLFF.

V usage is TRBV4-2 and J usage is TRBJ1-1; a weak D match, TRBD1 (5 bases). V shed 6 bases and J shed 2 bases, with 10 bases lying between them. The V gene's germline CDR1 is LGHNA and CDR2 YNFKEQ. This CDR3 spans 13 amino acids. The CDR3 DNA is TGTGCCAGCAGGGGACCAACCAACACTGAAGCTTTCTTT. Protein product: CASRGPTNTEAFF.

The rearrangement links TRBV30 to TRBJ1-6; the D is unclear. This CDR3 is 12 amino acids long. From germline, CDR1 is GTSNPN and CDR2 SVGIG (reference sequence). V was pared by 4 bases and J by 5 bases, with 6 bases between. The CDR3 region has the DNA TGTGCCTGGACAGCAAATAATTCACCCCTCCACTTT. Amino acid sequence: CAWTANNSPLHF.

As regards this clone: Other DNA variants within this sample encode the same CDR3. The chain carries TRBV5-1 and TRBJ2-5; tentative D call: TRBD2 (6 bases). This CDR3 spans 14 amino acids. The V end was cut by 2 bases, the J end by 1 base, with 9 bases between. Germline CDR1 reads SGHRS; CDR2 reads YFSETQ. CDR3 bases: TGCGCCAGCAGCTTAGGCGGGACCCAAGAGACCCAGTACTTC. Its protein is CASSLGGTQETQYF.

This chain connects TRBV5-4 to TRBJ2-2; TRBD2 aligns across 12 bases. The germline gives CDR1 SGHNT, CDR2 YYREEE (reference sequence). V shed 2 bases and J 5 bases; nucleotides not matched to a gene: 4. The CDR3 has 16 amino acids. As DNA, the CDR3 is TGTGCCAGCAGCTTCCTAGCGGGAGGGACGACCGGGGAGCTGTTTTTT. It codes for CASSFLAGGTTGELFF.

CDR3 region: CASSQVSGQVYEQYF. The CDR3 DNA sequence: TGCGCCAGCAGCCAAGTTAGCGGCCAAGTCTACGAGCAGTACTTC. The V gene is TRBV4-1, the J gene TRBJ2-7; tentatively, D is TRBD2 (6 bases). CDR3 length equals 15 residues. Deletions cut 1 base from V and 3 bases from J, with 13 bases between. The germline V gene encodes CDR1 MGHRA and CDR2 YSYEKL.

This clone was observed a single time. This chain connects TRBV2 to TRBJ2-7; D is perhaps TRBD1 or TRBD2 (5 bases each). CDR1 and CDR2 from the germline V gene are SNHLY and FYNNEI. Trimming took 6 bases from V and 2 from J, leaving 17 bases between them. The CDR3 has 15 residues. The CDR3 region has the DNA TGTGCCAGCAGACCTAGCTTGGGGGAGACCTACGAGCAGTACTTC. It yields the protein CASRPSLGETYEQYF.

This clone appeared a few times. The chain uses TRBV28 and TRBJ2-1; a weak D match, TRBD1 (6 bases). The V gene's germline CDR1 is MDHEN and CDR2 SYDVKM. The V and J ends lost 9 bases and 0 bases respectively, with 12 bases between them. This CDR3 contains 14 residues. The CDR3, as DNA: TGTGCCAGTGGGACAACTCACTCCTACAATGAGCAGTTCTTC. It codes for CASGTTHSYNEQFF.

The gene calls are TRBV18 and TRBJ1-1; D gene unclear. There are 16 residues in the CDR3. Germline CDR1 reads KGHSH; CDR2 reads LQKENI. The V end was cut by 2 bases, the J end by 0 bases, with 13 bases between. CDR3 DNA: TGTGCCAGCTCACCAACGCTGGTTCACATGAACACTGAAGCTTTCTTT. This translates into CASSPTLVHMNTEAFF.

The chain recombines TRBV13 with TRBJ2-4, with 7 bases identical to TRBD2. The V gene's germline CDR1 is PRHDT and CDR2 FYEKMQ (reference sequence). J was trimmed by 4 bases and V by 4 bases; bases with no gene match: 10. The CDR3 totals 16 residues. The CDR3 coding sequence is TGTGCCAGCAGCTCCAGCCCCTGGGGGGGGAAAAACATTCAGTACTTC. Translated, it gives CASSSSPWGGKNIQYF.

This clone was observed at least ten times. This chain links TRBV7-2 with TRBJ2-2; 9 bases map to TRBD2. J lost 7 bases, V lost 4 bases, and 7 bases had no gene match. Per germline, CDR1 SGHTA and CDR2 FQGNSA. CDR3 length equals 15 residues. CDR3 DNA sequence: TGTGCCAGCAGCTGGGATAGCGGGAGTCTCGGGGAGCTGTTTTTT. This encodes CASSWDSGSLGELFF.

CDR3 sequence (DNA): TGCGCCAGCAGCTTGGGACACGGGGGGACAGATACGCAGTATTTT. This codes for CASSLGHGGTDTQYF. The rearrangement links TRBV5-1 to TRBJ2-3, with 7 bases fitting TRBD2. The CDR3 spans 15 residues. Per germline, CDR1 SGHRS and CDR2 YFSETQ. V lost 0 bases, J lost 3 bases, and 4 bases stayed unmatched. Full variable domain (rest looked up from reference TRBV5-1 and TRBJ2-3): KAGVTQTPRYLIKTRGQQVTLSCSPISGHRSVSWYQQTPGQGLQFLFEYFSETQRNKGNFPGRFSGRQFSNSRSEMNVSTLELGDSALYLCASSLGHGGTDTQYFGPGTRLTVL.

The CDR3 DNA is TGCAGTGGGGCCGACTACGAGCAGTACTTC. This translates into CSGADYEQYF. The chain employs TRBV20-1 and TRBJ2-5; D ambiguous. The tail of the sequence fits TRBJ2-7 better, so the J call may be wrong. The length of the CDR3 is 10 residues. In germline, CDR1 is DFQATT, CDR2 SNEGSKA (reference sequence).

The J gene is TRBJ1-1, the V gene TRBV28; D is undetermined. The V end was cut by 2 bases, the J end by 5 bases, with 12 bases between. Germline loops: CDR1 MDHEN, CDR2 SYDVKM. This CDR3 spans 14 amino acids. CDR3: CASSLGRGGTEAFF. In DNA, the CDR3 is TGTGCCAGCAGTTTAGGGCGGGGAGGAACTGAAGCTTTCTTT.

The chain carries TRBV7-6 and TRBJ2-7; 11 positions agree with TRBD2. Trimming removed 2 bases from V and 2 bases from J; junction bases left unmatched: 14. Germline lookup yields CDR1 SGHVS and CDR2 FNYEAQ. The CDR3 is made up of 19 amino acids. The CDR3 sequence is CASSLSRFGGTSGTYEQYF. CDR3 sequence (DNA): TGTGCCAGCAGCTTAAGCCGGTTTGGTGGGACTAGCGGTACCTACGAGCAGTACTTC.

Comment on this clone: This same CDR3 is encoded by further DNA sequences in the sample. The V call is TRBV29-1, the J call TRBJ2-3; D possibly corresponds to TRBD1 (5 bases). This CDR3 has 14 amino acids. V was trimmed by 4 bases and J by 1 base, leaving 12 bases between them. Germline loops: CDR1 SQVTM, CDR2 ANQGSEA. The CDR3 coding sequence is TGCAGCGTTGTAGGGGCCGGTGGCACAGATACGCAGTATTTT. Its translation is CSVVGAGGTDTQYF.

The V and J genes are TRBV27 and TRBJ2-2; D gene unclear. In germline, CDR1 is MNHEY, CDR2 SMNVEV (reference sequence). The CDR3 runs to 14 residues. Trimming stripped 5 bases from V and 6 bases from J, with 13 bases between. The DNA for the CDR3 is TGTGCCAGCAGTAATATGTTAATGGCCGGGGAGCTGTTTTTT. Translated: CASSNMLMAGELFF.

The chain recombines TRBV18 with TRBJ2-3; D perhaps matches TRBD1 (5 bases). CDR3 length equals 13 residues. Germline loops: CDR1 KGHSH, CDR2 LQKENI. V was clipped by 3 bases and J by 7 bases, with 11 bases between them. CDR3 protein: CASSPRATNTQYF. CDR3 in DNA: TGTGCCAGCTCACCCAGGGCCACGAATACGCAGTATTTT.

J is TRBJ2-2 and V is TRBV15; TRBD2 aligns across 14 bases. The CDR3 extends over 18 amino acids. The ends lost 2 bases at V and 6 bases at J; junction bases unmatched: 8. CDR1 and CDR2 from the germline V gene are LNHNV and YYDKDF (reference sequence). In DNA form, the CDR3 reads TGTGCCACCAGCAGAACGTCGGGACTAGCGGGAGAGGCCGGGGAGCTGTTTTTT. It codes for CATSRTSGLAGEAGELFF.

This clone was detected a few times. The chain joins TRBV7-9 to TRBJ1-1; TRBD1 agrees at 10 bases. Germline CDR1 is SEHNR and CDR2 is FQNEAQ (reference sequence). CDR3 length: 14 amino acids. V lost 6 bases to trimming and J lost 4 bases; unmatched junction nucleotides: 5. CDR3 in amino acids: CASRRQGASTEAFF. CDR3 nucleotide sequence: TGTGCCAGCAGGCGACAGGGGGCGAGCACTGAAGCTTTCTTT.

There are a few counts of this clone. This rearrangement joins TRBV19 to TRBJ2-2; the D gene is possibly TRBD1 (6 bases). The germline V gene encodes CDR1 LNHDA and CDR2 SQIVND (reference sequence). The CDR3 length is 15 residues. The V gene lost 3 bases and the J gene lost 5 bases, with 13 bases spanning the gap. CDR3 sequence (DNA): TGTGCCAGTAGTATCACCAGGGGCCAGACCGGGGAGCTGTTTTTT. Translation: CASSITRGQTGELFF.

J is TRBJ1-4 and V is TRBV11-2; 9 bases match TRBD1. Germline CDR1 and CDR2: SGHAT and FQNNGV. The length of the CDR3 is 15 residues. After removal of 4 bases from V and 7 bases from J, the junction contained 7 bases not matched to a gene. The DNA for the CDR3 is TGTGCCAGCAGCTCAATGGGACAGGGAGGTGAAAAACTGTTTTTT. Protein sequence: CASSSMGQGGEKLFF. The full variable domain, in which reference TRBV11-2 and TRBJ1-4 provide the parts outside the CDR3, is EAGVAQSPRYKIIEKRQSVAFWCNPISGHATLYWYQQILGQGPKLLIQFQNNGVVDDSQLPKDRFSAERLKGVDSTLKIQPAKLEDSAVYLCASSSMGQGGEKLFFGSGTQLSVL.

This rearrangement joins TRBV13 to TRBJ2-1; 10 positions agree with TRBD2. The J segment lost 6 bases and the V segment lost 4 bases, leaving 9 bases of the junction unmatched. Germline V gene data show CDR1 as PRHDT and CDR2 as FYEKMQ (reference sequence). This CDR3 is built from 16 residues. In nucleotides, the CDR3 is TGTGCCAGCAGCTCCCCCCTAGCGGGAGCTGGCAATGAGCAGTTCTTC. It yields the protein CASSSPLAGAGNEQFF.

In regard to this clone: A much larger clone differs by one base, so this may be a read error. This rearrangement joins TRBV11-2 to TRBJ1-5, with D possibly matching TRBD1 (5 bases). This CDR3 is built from 14 residues. Per germline, CDR1 SGHAT and CDR2 FQNNGV. Here the CDR3 DNA reads TGTGTCAGCAGCCCAGGACACGAGAATCAGCCCCAGCATTTT. It specifies CVSSPGHENQPQHF.

This clone came up a few times. This sequence joins TRBV29-1 and TRBJ2-7; the match to TRBD2 covers 7 bases. Germline CDR1 and CDR2: SQVTM and ANQGSEA. The V gene end was trimmed by 5 bases and the J gene end by 7 bases; junction bases not matched to a gene: 11. This CDR3 is built from 13 residues. CDR3 protein: CSVPGPGGREQYF. The DNA of the CDR3 is TGCAGCGTTCCGGGCCCCGGGGGGAGAGAGCAGTACTTC.

The genes are TRBV6-7 and TRBJ2-7, with D unclear. TRBV6-7 is reported as an ORF; its role is uncertain. With 5 bases removed from V and 2 bases from J, the gap between germline ends came to 28 bases. The CDR3 sequence is 19 residues long. CDR3: CASSNPILAEPTFTYEQYF. The DNA of the CDR3 is TGTGCCAGCAGTAACCCTATTTTGGCGGAGCCTACGTTCACCTACGAGCAGTACTTC.